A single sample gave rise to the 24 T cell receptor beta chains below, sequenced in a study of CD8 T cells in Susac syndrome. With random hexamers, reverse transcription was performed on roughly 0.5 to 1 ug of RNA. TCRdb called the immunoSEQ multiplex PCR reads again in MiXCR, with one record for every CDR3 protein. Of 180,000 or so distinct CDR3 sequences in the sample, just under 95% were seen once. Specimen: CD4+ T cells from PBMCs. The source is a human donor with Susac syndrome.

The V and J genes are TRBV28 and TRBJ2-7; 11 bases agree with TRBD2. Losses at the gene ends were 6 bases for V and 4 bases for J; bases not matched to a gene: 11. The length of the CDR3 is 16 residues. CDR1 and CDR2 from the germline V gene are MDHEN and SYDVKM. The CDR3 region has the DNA TGTGCCAGCAGACCTCCCGGGACTAGCGGAGCATACGAGCAGTACTTC. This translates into CASRPPGTSGAYEQYF.

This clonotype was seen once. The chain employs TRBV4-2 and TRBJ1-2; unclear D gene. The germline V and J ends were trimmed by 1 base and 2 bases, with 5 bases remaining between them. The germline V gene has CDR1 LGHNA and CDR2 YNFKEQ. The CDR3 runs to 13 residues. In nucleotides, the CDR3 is TGTGCCAGCAGCCAAGCGGACAACTATGGCTACACCTTC. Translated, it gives CASSQADNYGYTF.

The CDR3 sequence is CSARHSNSHTEAFF. CDR3 nucleotides: TGCAGTGCTAGGCACTCCAACAGCCACACTGAAGCTTTCTTT. This chain connects TRBV20-1 to TRBJ1-1; D is unresolved. The CDR3 spans 14 residues. Germline V gene sequence: CDR1 DFQATT, CDR2 SNEGSKA (reference sequence). V lost 3 bases, J lost 3 bases, and 14 bases lay in between.

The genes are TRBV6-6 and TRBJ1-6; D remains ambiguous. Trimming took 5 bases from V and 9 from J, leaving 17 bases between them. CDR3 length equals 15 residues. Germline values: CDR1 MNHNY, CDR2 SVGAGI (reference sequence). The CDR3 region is CASSDIEGGSSPLHF. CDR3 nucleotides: TGTGCCAGCAGTGATATCGAAGGTGGGAGTTCACCCCTCCACTTT.

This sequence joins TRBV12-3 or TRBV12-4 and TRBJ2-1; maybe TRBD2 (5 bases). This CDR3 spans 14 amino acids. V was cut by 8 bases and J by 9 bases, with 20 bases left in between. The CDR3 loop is CASLKMGSSREQFF. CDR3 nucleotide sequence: TGTGCCAGCCTCAAGATGGGGTCTAGCCGTGAGCAGTTCTTC.

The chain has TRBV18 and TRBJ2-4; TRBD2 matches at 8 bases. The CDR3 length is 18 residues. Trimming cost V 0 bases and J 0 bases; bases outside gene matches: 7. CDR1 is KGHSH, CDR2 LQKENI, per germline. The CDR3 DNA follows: TGTGCCAGCTCACCACCGACGGGAGGGGCTCTAGCCAAAAACATTCAGTACTTC. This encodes CASSPPTGGALAKNIQYF.

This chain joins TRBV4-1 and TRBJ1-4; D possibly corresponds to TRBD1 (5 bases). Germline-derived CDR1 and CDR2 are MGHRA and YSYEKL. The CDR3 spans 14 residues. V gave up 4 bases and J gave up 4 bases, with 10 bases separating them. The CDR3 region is CASSPTVINEKLFF. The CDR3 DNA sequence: TGCGCCAGCAGCCCGACAGTCATTAATGAAAAACTGTTTTTT.

CDR3 amino acids: CSANSGKYTDTQYF. The CDR3 DNA follows: TGCAGTGCCAATAGCGGGAAATACACAGATACGCAGTATTTT. The rearrangement joins TRBV20-1 to TRBJ2-3; 8 bases map to TRBD2. V shed 6 bases and J 2 bases; nucleotides not matched to a gene: 7. The CDR3 contains 14 residues. CDR1 is DFQATT, CDR2 SNEGSKA, per germline (reference sequence).

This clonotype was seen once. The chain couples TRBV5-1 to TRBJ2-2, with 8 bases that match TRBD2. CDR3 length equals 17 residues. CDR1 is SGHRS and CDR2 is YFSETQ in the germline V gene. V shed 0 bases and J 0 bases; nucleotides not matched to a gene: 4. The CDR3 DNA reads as TGCGCCAGCAGCTTGGGGACTAGCCATGCGAACACCGGGGAGCTGTTTTTT. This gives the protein CASSLGTSHANTGELFF.

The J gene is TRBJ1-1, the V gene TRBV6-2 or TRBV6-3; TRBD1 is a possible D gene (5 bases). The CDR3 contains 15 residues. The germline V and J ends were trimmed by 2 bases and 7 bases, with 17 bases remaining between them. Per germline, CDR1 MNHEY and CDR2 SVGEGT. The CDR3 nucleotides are TGTGCCAGCAGTTACGCGGGACGCGGTTTCTTTGAAGCTTTCTTT. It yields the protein CASSYAGRGFFEAFF.

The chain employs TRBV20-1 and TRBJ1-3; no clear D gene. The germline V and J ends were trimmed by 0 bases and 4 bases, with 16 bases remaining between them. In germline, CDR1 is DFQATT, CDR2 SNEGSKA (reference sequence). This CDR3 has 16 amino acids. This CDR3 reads CSARDFAEKGGNTIYF. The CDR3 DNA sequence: TGCAGTGCTAGAGATTTCGCCGAAAAAGGGGGAAACACCATATATTTT.

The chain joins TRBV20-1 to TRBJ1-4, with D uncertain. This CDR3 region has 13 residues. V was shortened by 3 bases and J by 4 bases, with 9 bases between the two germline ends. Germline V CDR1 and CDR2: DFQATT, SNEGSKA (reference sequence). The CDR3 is CSASKDGNEKLFF. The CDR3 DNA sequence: TGCAGTGCTAGCAAGGACGGTAATGAAAAACTGTTTTTT.

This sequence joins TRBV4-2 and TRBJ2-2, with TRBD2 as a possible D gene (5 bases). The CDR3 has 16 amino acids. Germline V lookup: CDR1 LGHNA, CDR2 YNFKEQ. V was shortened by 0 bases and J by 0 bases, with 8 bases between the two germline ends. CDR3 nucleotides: TGTGCCAGCAGCCAAGAGACGGGATCGAACACCGGGGAGCTGTTTTTT. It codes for CASSQETGSNTGELFF.

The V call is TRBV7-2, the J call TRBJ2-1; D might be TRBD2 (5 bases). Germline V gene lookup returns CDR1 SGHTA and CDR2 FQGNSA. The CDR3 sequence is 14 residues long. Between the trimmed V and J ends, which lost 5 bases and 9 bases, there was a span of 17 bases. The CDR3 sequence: CASSDTPLATEQFF. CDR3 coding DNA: TGTGCCAGCAGCGACACACCGCTAGCTACTGAGCAGTTCTTC. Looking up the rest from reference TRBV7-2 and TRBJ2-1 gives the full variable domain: GAGVSQSPSNKVTEKGKDVELRCDPISGHTALYWYRQSLGQGLEFLIYFQGNSAPDKSGLPSDRFSAERTGGSVSTLTIQRTQQEDSAVYLCASSDTPLATEQFFGPGTRLTVL.

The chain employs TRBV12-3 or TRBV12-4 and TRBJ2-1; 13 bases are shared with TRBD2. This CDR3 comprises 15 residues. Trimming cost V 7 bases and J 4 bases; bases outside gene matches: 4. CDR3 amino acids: CASIPGLAGYNEQFF. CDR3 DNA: TGTGCCAGCATCCCGGGACTAGCGGGATACAATGAGCAGTTCTTC.

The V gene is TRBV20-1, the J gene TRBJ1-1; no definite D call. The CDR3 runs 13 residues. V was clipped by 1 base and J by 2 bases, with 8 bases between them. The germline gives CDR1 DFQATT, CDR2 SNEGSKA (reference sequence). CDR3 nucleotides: TGCAGTGCTAGAGGACGGCTAAACACTGAAGCTTTCTTT. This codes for CSARGRLNTEAFF.

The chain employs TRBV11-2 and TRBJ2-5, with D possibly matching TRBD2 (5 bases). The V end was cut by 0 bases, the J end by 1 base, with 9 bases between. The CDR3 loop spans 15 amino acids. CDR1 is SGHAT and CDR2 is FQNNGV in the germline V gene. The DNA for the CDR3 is TGTGCCAGCAGCTTAGATCCCGGGATCCAAGAGACCCAGTACTTC. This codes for CASSLDPGIQETQYF.

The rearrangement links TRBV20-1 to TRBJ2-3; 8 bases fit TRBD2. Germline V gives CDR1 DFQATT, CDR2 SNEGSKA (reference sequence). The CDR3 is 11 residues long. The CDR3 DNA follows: TGCAGCAGCGGGAGAGGAGATACGCAGTATTTT. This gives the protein CSSGRGDTQYF.

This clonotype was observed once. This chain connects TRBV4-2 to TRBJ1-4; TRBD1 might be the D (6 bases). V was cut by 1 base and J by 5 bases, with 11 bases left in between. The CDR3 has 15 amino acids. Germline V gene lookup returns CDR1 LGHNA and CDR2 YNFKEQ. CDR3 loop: CASSQAGGQNEKLFF. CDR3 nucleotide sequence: TGTGCCAGCAGCCAAGCGGGGGGCCAGAATGAAAAACTGTTTTTT.

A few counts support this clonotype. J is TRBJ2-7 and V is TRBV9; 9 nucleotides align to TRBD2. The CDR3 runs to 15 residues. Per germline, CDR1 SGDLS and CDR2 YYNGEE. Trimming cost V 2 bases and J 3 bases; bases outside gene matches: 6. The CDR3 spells CASSVAGGPGYEQYF. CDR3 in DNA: TGTGCCAGCAGCGTTGCGGGAGGGCCTGGCTACGAGCAGTACTTC.

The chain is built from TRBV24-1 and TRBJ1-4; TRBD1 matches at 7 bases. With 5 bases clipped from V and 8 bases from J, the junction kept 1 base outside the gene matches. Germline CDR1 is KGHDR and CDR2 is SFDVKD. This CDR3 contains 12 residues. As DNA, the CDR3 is TGTGCCACCAGTGTGACAGGGGAAAAACTGTTTTTT. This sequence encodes CATSVTGEKLFF.

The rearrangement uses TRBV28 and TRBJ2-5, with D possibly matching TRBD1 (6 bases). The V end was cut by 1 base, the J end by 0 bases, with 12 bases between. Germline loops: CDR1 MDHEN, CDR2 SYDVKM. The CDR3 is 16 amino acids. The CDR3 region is CASSLSGAFYQETQYF. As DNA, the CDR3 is TGTGCCAGCAGTTTATCAGGGGCCTTCTACCAAGAGACCCAGTACTTC.

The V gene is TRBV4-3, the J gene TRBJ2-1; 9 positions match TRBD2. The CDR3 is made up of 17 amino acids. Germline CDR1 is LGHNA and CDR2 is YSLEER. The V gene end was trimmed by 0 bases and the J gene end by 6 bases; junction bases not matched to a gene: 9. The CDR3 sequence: CASSQDLGSGRINEQFF. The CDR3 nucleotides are TGCGCCAGCAGCCAAGATCTGGGTAGCGGGAGAATCAATGAGCAGTTCTTC.

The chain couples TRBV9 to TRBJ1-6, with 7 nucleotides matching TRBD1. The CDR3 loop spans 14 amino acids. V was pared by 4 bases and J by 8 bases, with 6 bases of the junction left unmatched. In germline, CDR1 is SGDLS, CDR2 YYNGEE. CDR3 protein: CASSSGTEHSPLHF. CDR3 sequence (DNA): TGTGCCAGCAGCTCCGGGACAGAGCATTCACCCCTCCACTTT.